Listed below are T cell receptor beta chains from one sample, sequenced in a study of cytomegalovirus exposure and HLA in healthy donors. Profiling relied on immunoSEQ multiplex PCR, and the TCRdb table lists in-frame clones only, not all of them. The data show roughly 190,000 clones, 62% seen once. Sequenced input: PBMCs. The receptor set was obtained from a man aged 40-49 years in good health and CMV-seronegative. Both conserved end residues are part of each CDR3. D genes are given only for firm matches. Size values are once, few and many counts, or a class for expanded clones, and some rows have none.

>NA|NA|TRBV11-2|TRBJ1-2
TGTGCCAGCAGCTTAGGGGGGACACCTCTGGAGGATGGCTGCACCTTC
CASSLGGTPLEDGCTF
>NA|few|TRBV30|TRBJ2-5
TGTGCCTGGAAGGCCAGGTCCCAGTACTTC
CAWKARSQYF
>NA|NA|TRBV6-1|TRBJ2-1
TGTGCCAGCAATCAGGGAACCTACAATGAGCAGTTCTTC
CASNQGTYNEQFF
>TRBD1|NA|TRBV6-5|TRBJ1-4
TGTGCCAGCAGATCCGACAGGGTGGCTAATGAAAAACTGTTTTTT
CASRSDRVANEKLFF
>TRBD1|NA|TRBV9|TRBJ2-7
TGTGCCAGCAGCGAAGCCGGACAGGGGATCTACGAGCAGTACTTC
CASSEAGQGIYEQYF
>NA|NA|TRBV2|TRBJ1-1
TGTGCCAGCAGTGGACAGTATGTTAGCACTGAAGCTTTCTTT
CASSGQYVSTEAFF
>TRBD1|NA|TRBV7-2|TRBJ1-2
TGTGCCAGCAGCTTGACAGGGGTTGGCTACACCTTC
CASSLTGVGYTF
>TRBD1|NA|TRBV19|TRBJ2-7
TGTGCCAGTAGCCTGGGACAGGGAGGCTACGAGCAGTACTTC
CASSLGQGGYEQYF
>TRBD2|NA|TRBV5-1|TRBJ2-6
TGCGCCAGCAGCTTGGGGGTTGTGGGGACTATATCTGGGGCCAACGTCCTGACTTTC
CASSLGVVGTISGANVLTF
>TRBD2|NA|TRBV30|TRBJ2-3
TGTGCCTGGAGAAGCGGGACTAGTCAGTATTTT
CAWRSGTSQYF
>TRBD2|NA|TRBV30|TRBJ2-5
TGTGCCTGGAGTGCTCTAGCGGGAGAGACTCAGTACTTC
CAWSALAGETQYF
>TRBD2|NA|TRBV13|TRBJ2-5
TGTGCCAGCAGCTTTAGGACGGGGGGCCAAGAGACCCAGTACTTC
CASSFRTGGQETQYF
>TRBD2|NA|TRBV5-4|TRBJ2-7
TGTGCCAGCAGTCGGACTAGCAGCCACGAGCAGTACTTC
CASSRTSSHEQYF
>NA|NA|TRBV6-1|TRBJ2-5
TGTGCCAGCAGTATAACAGGGCAGGAGACCCAGTACTTC
CASSITGQETQYF
>TRBD2|NA|TRBV2|TRBJ2-2
TGTGCCAGCAGCGTTAGCGGGCCGAACACCGGGGAGCTGTTTTTT
CASSVSGPNTGELFF
>TRBD1|NA|TRBV27|TRBJ2-7
TGTGCCAGCAGTTGGGGGGGACAGGGGATGGGGGAGCAGTACTTC
CASSWGGQGMGEQYF
>NA|NA|TRBV9|TRBJ2-3
TGTGCCTCCCAACGGAGGGCCACAGATACGCAGTATTTT
CASQRRATDTQYF
>NA|NA|TRBV2|TRBJ1-1
TGTGCCAGCAGTTCTACAGGGAACACTGAAGCTTTCTTT
CASSSTGNTEAFF
>TRBD2|NA|TRBV7-9|TRBJ2-1
TGTGCCAGCAGCTCTGTAGCGGGAGTTAACAATGAGCAGTTCTTC
CASSSVAGVNNEQFF
>TRBD1|few|TRBV5-6|TRBJ2-7
TGTGCCAGCAGCTTACGGGGACAGATCTCCTACGAGCAGTACTTC
CASSLRGQISYEQYF
>NA|NA|TRBV7-9|TRBJ1-4
TGTGCCAGCCGACAGTTTTCTAATGAAAAACTGTTTTTT
CASRQFSNEKLFF
>TRBD2|few|TRBV5-4|TRBJ2-7
TGTGCCAGCAGCCATCAGCGGGAGGGCAGCGAGCAGTACTTC
CASSHQREGSEQYF
>TRBD1|NA|TRBV19|TRBJ1-4
TGTGCCAGTAGTCAAGACAGGGTGTCTGAAAAACTGTTTTTT
CASSQDRVSEKLFF
>NA|NA|TRBV11-2|TRBJ1-2
TGTGCCAGCAGCCCCGTCCGGGGGTACTATGGCTACACCTTC
CASSPVRGYYGYTF
>NA|few|TRBV30|TRBJ1-6
TGTGCCTCGAGAGGACTTAGCTCCTATAATTCACCCCTCCACTTT
CASRGLSSYNSPLHF
>TRBD1|NA|TRBV18|TRBJ2-1
TGTGCCAGCTCACCATTTTCGGGACAGCAATACAATGAGCAGTTCTTC
CASSPFSGQQYNEQFF
>NA|NA|TRBV9|TRBJ1-4
TGTGCCAGCAGCGGGGTGGGGGCAGTTAATGAAAAACTGTTTTTT
CASSGVGAVNEKLFF
>NA|NA|TRBV19|TRBJ1-6
TGTGCCAGTAGTGAAAGCAACGATTTCTCACCCCTCCACTTT
CASSESNDFSPLHF
>NA|few|TRBV5-1|TRBJ1-1
TGCGCCAGCAGCTTGAATCAGGGAGGGAACACTGAAGCTTTCTTT
CASSLNQGGNTEAFF
>NA|once|TRBV19|TRBJ2-2
TGTGCCAGTAGTACCACGGTGAACACCGGGGAGCTGTTTTTT
CASSTTVNTGELFF
>TRBD1|NA|TRBV4-1|TRBJ1-5
TGCGCCAGCAGCCAGGAGGGGACAGTCAACCAGCCCCAGCATTTT
CASSQEGTVNQPQHF
>NA|NA|TRBV14|TRBJ2-6
TGTGCCAGCAGCCAGGGGGGTTCAGGGGCCAACGTCCTGACTTTC
CASSQGGSGANVLTF
>NA|once|TRBV7-2|TRBJ2-5
TGTGCCAGCAGCTTAAACCCTTCCCGAGCGGAGACCCAGTACTTC
CASSLNPSRAETQYF
>NA|NA|TRBV30|TRBJ1-2
TGTGCCTGGAGTGTTGCACGGTCAAACTATGGCTACACCTTC
CAWSVARSNYGYTF
>TRBD2|NA|TRBV9|TRBJ2-2
TGTGCCAGCGGGGGGGGTATGATGAACACCGGGGAGCTGTTTTTT
CASGGGMMNTGELFF
>TRBD2|NA|TRBV4-2|TRBJ2-1
TGTGCCAGCAGCCGGATGACTAGCGGGGAGTACAATGAGCAGTTCTTC
CASSRMTSGEYNEQFF
>NA|NA|TRBV5-1|TRBJ2-1
TGCGCCAGCTACCCCGGCGGGCCGAGCTCCTACAATGAGCAGTTCTTC
CASYPGGPSSYNEQFF
>TRBD2|NA|TRBV11-3|TRBJ2-7
TGTGCCAGCAGCCCGGGACTAGCGGGGAACGAGCAGTACTTC
CASSPGLAGNEQYF
>TRBD2|NA|TRBV7-3|TRBJ2-1
TGTGCCAGCAGCTTAAGTAGCGGGAGTTACAATGAGCAGTTCTTC
CASSLSSGSYNEQFF
>NA|NA|TRBV2|TRBJ2-1
TGTGCCAGCACCCGTTTGAGGGAATACAATGAGCAGTTCTTC
CASTRLREYNEQFF
>TRBD2|NA|TRBV7-2|TRBJ2-7
TGTGCCAGCAGCTTAGATGGGTCTAGCGGGTCGATGGAGCAGTACTTC
CASSLDGSSGSMEQYF
>NA|NA|TRBV5-1|TRBJ2-2
TGCGCCAGCAGCTTTCAAGTTTTGCGTAACACCGGGGAGCTGTTTTTT
CASSFQVLRNTGELFF
>NA|NA|TRBV5-6|TRBJ1-4
TGTGCCAGCAGCCCTCAGGGAGGTTGGCCAGAAAAACTGTTTTTT
CASSPQGGWPEKLFF
>NA|NA|TRBV21-1|TRBJ1-1
TGTGCCAGCAGCGGGGAGGGGGGGGGCACTGAAGCTTTCTTT
CASSGEGGGTEAFF
>NA|few|TRBV25-1|TRBJ1-3
TGTGCCAGCAGTTCCTTCTCTGGAAACACCATATATTTT
CASSSFSGNTIYF
>NA|few|TRBV4-1|TRBJ2-7
TGCGCCAGCAGCCAGGCTGTTCCCGGGACACAGAGCTCCTACGAGCAGTACTTC
CASSQAVPGTQSSYEQYF
>NA|NA|TRBV7-2|TRBJ1-1
TGTGCCAGCAGCTTTCCAGGGAACACTGAAGCTTTCTTT
CASSFPGNTEAFF
>NA|few|TRBV6-5|TRBJ2-1
TGTGCCAGCAGTTATAAACTGAGCTCCTACAATGAGCAGTTCTTC
CASSYKLSSYNEQFF
>NA|NA|TRBV7-2|TRBJ1-2
TGTGCCAGCAGCTCGGGGGAGGGCTATGGCTACACCTTC
CASSSGEGYGYTF
>TRBD1|NA|TRBV19|TRBJ1-4
TGTGCCAGTAGCATCGGACAGGGGGCAACTAATGAAAAACTGTTTTTT
CASSIGQGATNEKLFF
>TRBD2|NA|TRBV6-1|TRBJ2-1
TGTGCCAGCAGTGAAGCGATACAGGGGGGACTAGCGGGACGTAGCTCCTACAATGAGCAGTTCTTC
CASSEAIQGGLAGRSSYNEQFF
>NA|NA|TRBV7-9|TRBJ2-7
TGTGCCAGCAGCTTAGGCGCCCTGTACGAGCAGTACTTC
CASSLGALYEQYF
>NA|NA|TRBV4-3|TRBJ2-3
TGCGCCAGCAGCCAAGAAGGGACTGGCACAGATACGCAGTATTTT
CASSQEGTGTDTQYF
>NA|NA|TRBV5-4|TRBJ2-6
TGTGCCAGCAGCTTGGCCGGGACACCCCGTGGCTCTGGGGCCAACGTCCTGACTTTC
CASSLAGTPRGSGANVLTF
>TRBD1|NA|TRBV4-1|TRBJ1-2
TGCGCCAGCAGCCTCCTGGGACAGGGGGCTAACTATGGCTACACCTTC
CASSLLGQGANYGYTF
>NA|few|TRBV29-1|TRBJ1-1
TGCAGCGTTGATCAGGGCGTGGGGTTGAACACTGAAGCTTTCTTT
CSVDQGVGLNTEAFF
>TRBD2|NA|TRBV19|TRBJ2-7
TGTGCCAGTAGTAGTGGTGGGACTAGCGGCTACGAGCAGTACTTC
CASSSGGTSGYEQYF